This TCR beta chain comes out of a study of read filtering for tumor transcriptome and immune sequencing. Study-wide background: Among patients, approximately 16 were male and more than 11 female, aged about 47 to 85 (mean roughly 64). RNA-seq yielded only about 75 to 1,400 TCR reads, IR-seq about 4.05 to 10.27 million. Study findings and constraints: The sorted CD138-negative fraction was a mixed bone marrow immune population, not purified T cells. Roughly 79% of IR-seq clonotypes had one read, totaling approximately 3.3% of reads; RNA-seq: 74.6% and 44.6%.

This clonotype was picked up many times. Its specificity is not known. Germline CDR1 reads SGHDN; CDR2 reads FVKESK. Trimming removed 0 bases at V and 12 bases at J, with 11 bases between. This CDR3 spans 13 amino acids. Molecular barcoded adaptors covering alpha/delta and beta/gamma chains were used on roughly 370 ng RNA. A single record per CDR3 protein comes from TCRdb applying MiXCR to the reads. The sample lists some 120,000 distinct CDR3 sequences, about an eighth occurring once. The rearrangement joins TRBV14 to TRBJ2-2; D is uncertain. The sequenced sample consisted of a population of CD138-negative cells sorted from bone marrow. This sequence originates from a donor at least 40 years old with multiple myeloma. CDR3 DNA sequence: TGTGCCAGCAGCCAAGATCTTTCCGGCAAGCTGTTTTTT. It specifies CASSQDLSGKLFF.